These 17 T cell receptor beta chains share one sample of origin, sequenced in a study of cytomegalovirus exposure and HLA in healthy donors. A multiplex PCR was run with 60 Vbeta primers and 13 Jbeta primers. TCRdb keeps only in-frame clones here, not all; method: immunoSEQ multiplex PCR. The data contain roughly 140,000 clones, roughly 75% of them singletons. Sequences were obtained from PBMCs. Receptors originate from a middle-aged man in good health and CMV-seropositive.

The rearrangement uses TRBV4-2 and TRBJ2-7, with D possibly being TRBD2 (6 bases). The V gene lost 4 bases and the J gene lost 3 bases, with 22 bases spanning the gap. CDR1 is LGHNA and CDR2 is YNFKEQ in the germline V gene. The CDR3 covers 17 residues. As DNA, the CDR3 is TGTGCCAGCAGCCCACTGGACATCCCTGGGCGGGGCTACGAGCAGTACTTC. Protein product: CASSPLDIPGRGYEQYF.

The CDR3 protein is CASRNPWDSHTGELFF. CDR3 nucleotides: TGTGCCAGCAGGAATCCTTGGGACTCCCACACCGGGGAGCTGTTTTTT. This chain connects TRBV6-6 to TRBJ2-2, with a weak D call TRBD2 (6 bases). CDR3 size: 16 residues. The germline V and J ends were trimmed by 6 bases and 3 bases, with 17 bases remaining between them. Looked up from germline, CDR1 is MNHNY and CDR2 is SVGAGI (reference sequence).

This clone has only one observation. The V gene is TRBV29-1, the J gene TRBJ2-3; 8 positions agree with TRBD2. The V and J ends lost 7 bases and 0 bases, in that order; junction bases with no gene match: 6. Germline CDR1 reads SQVTM; CDR2 reads ANQGSEA. The CDR3 runs 14 residues. Written as DNA, the CDR3 is TGCAGCGCTATAGCGGGGTTTAGCACAGATACGCAGTATTTT. This gives the protein CSAIAGFSTDTQYF.

This chain uses TRBV21-1 with TRBJ1-2; the D call TRBD1 from the table was never checked on the DNA. TRBV21-1 constitutes a pseudogene. The CDR3 totals 14 residues. This CDR3 reads CASSKETGLKGYTF. The DNA for the CDR3 is TGTGCCAGCAGCAAGGAGACAGGTTTAAAAGGCTACACCTTC.

This clone turned up a few times. The J gene is TRBJ2-2, the V gene TRBV7-8; 8 nucleotides match TRBD1. Trimming removed 3 bases from V and 6 bases from J; junction bases left unmatched: 12. The CDR3 consists of 17 residues. Germline-derived CDR1 and CDR2 are SGHVS and FQNEAQ. CDR3 sequence (DNA): TGTGCCAGCAGCTTCTATACAGGGGGATTAGAGCCCGGGGAGCTGTTTTTT. Its protein product is CASSFYTGGLEPGELFF.

The genes are TRBV29-1 and TRBJ1-2; D not resolved. The CDR3 sequence is 12 residues long. From germline, CDR1 is SQVTM and CDR2 ANQGSEA. The V end lost 4 bases, the J end lost 5 bases, and 11 bases lay between the germline ends. The CDR3, as DNA: TGCAGCGTTGGGGGAGCGGGGTATGGCTACACCTTC. Translated, it gives CSVGGAGYGYTF.

The chain joins TRBV25-1 to TRBJ2-5, with D maybe TRBD2 (6 bases). Trimming cost V 2 bases and J 1 base, with 11 bases left between them. The CDR3 totals 15 residues. CDR1 and CDR2 (germline): MGHDK, SYGVNS. For the CDR3, the DNA is TGTGCCAGCAGTGAACCCGGCGGGGCCCAAGAGACCCAGTACTTC. This encodes CASSEPGGAQETQYF.

The genes are TRBV30 and TRBJ2-5; 12 bases match TRBD2. V dropped 4 bases and J dropped 4; count of bases not matched to a gene: 4. The V gene's germline CDR1 is GTSNPN and CDR2 SVGIG (reference sequence). The CDR3 has 14 amino acids. CDR3 in amino acids: CAWTSGRALETQYF. The CDR3 coding sequence is TGTGCCTGGACTAGCGGGAGGGCATTAGAGACCCAGTACTTC.

The chain carries TRBV13 and TRBJ2-5; 9 nucleotides match TRBD2. V lost 6 bases to trimming and J lost 2 bases; unmatched junction nucleotides: 16. CDR1 and CDR2 (germline): PRHDT, FYEKMQ (reference sequence). The CDR3 spans 18 residues. The CDR3 nucleotides are TGTGCCAGCAGTTCAGCAGGGCTAGCGGGGCTGTTACAAGAGACCCAGTACTTC. Its protein is CASSSAGLAGLLQETQYF. The whole variable domain, remainder taken from reference TRBV13 and TRBJ2-5, is AAGVIQSPRHLIKEKRETATLKCYPIPRHDTVYWYQQGPGQDPQFLISFYEKMQSDKGSIPDRFSAQQFSDYHSELNMSSLELGDSALYFCASSSAGLAGLLQETQYFGPGTRLLVL.

CDR3 loop: CASRTGTSGTNEQFF. DNA for the CDR3: TGCGCCAGCAGAACCGGGACTAGCGGGACCAATGAGCAGTTCTTC. The chain uses TRBV5-1 and TRBJ2-1; TRBD2 agrees at 13 bases. The germline V gene encodes CDR1 SGHRS and CDR2 YFSETQ. The V and J ends lost 5 bases and 6 bases, in that order; junction bases with no gene match: 5. This CDR3 has 15 residues.

The chain links TRBV7-9 to TRBJ2-7; 14 bases align to TRBD2. CDR3 size: 14 residues. The V and J ends lost 8 bases and 6 bases, in that order; junction bases with no gene match: 6. The germline V gene has CDR1 SEHNR and CDR2 FQNEAQ (reference sequence). In DNA form, the CDR3 reads TGTGCCAGCGGACCGGGACTAGCGGGGGTCGAGCAGTACTTC. Amino acids: CASGPGLAGVEQYF.

The rearrangement links TRBV6-6 to TRBJ1-5, with TRBD1 as a possible D gene (5 bases). The CDR3 consists of 16 residues. Germline-derived CDR1 and CDR2 are MNHNY and SVGAGI (reference sequence). V was shortened by 2 bases and J by 2 bases, with 13 bases between the two germline ends. The CDR3 sequence: CASSYLQGSGNQPQHF. Written as DNA, the CDR3 is TGTGCCAGCAGTTACCTCCAGGGCAGCGGCAATCAGCCCCAGCATTTT.

This clone came up many times. This chain's CDR3 is CASSMGTNTEAFF. CDR3 nucleotides: TGCGCCAGCAGCATGGGCACGAACACTGAAGCTTTCTTT. The chain joins TRBV10-2 to TRBJ1-1; D call uncertain. Trimming removed 6 bases at V and 1 base at J, with 9 bases between. Germline V gene sequence: CDR1 WSHSY, CDR2 SAAADI. CDR3 length: 13 residues.

The chain uses TRBV7-9 and TRBJ2-7; 8 bases map to TRBD1. V dropped 3 bases and J dropped 3; count of bases not matched to a gene: 4. The germline V gene has CDR1 SEHNR and CDR2 FQNEAQ (reference sequence). The CDR3 is made up of 14 amino acids. CDR3 sequence reads: CASSLTGEVYEQYF. Here the CDR3 DNA reads TGTGCCAGCAGCTTGACAGGGGAGGTCTACGAGCAGTACTTC.

Here the CDR3 DNA reads TGTGCCAGCAGTTTTCTCGGGGAGAGGGCCGGGGAGCTGTTTTTT. Protein: CASSFLGERAGELFF. The chain combines TRBV6-6 with TRBJ2-2; tentatively, D is TRBD2 (5 bases). Germline values: CDR1 MNHNY, CDR2 SVGAGI (reference sequence). The CDR3 runs 15 residues. Between the trimmed V and J ends, which lost 4 bases and 6 bases, there was a span of 15 bases.

The J gene is TRBJ2-1, the V gene TRBV9; TRBD2 agrees at 8 bases. Per germline, CDR1 SGDLS and CDR2 YYNGEE. The CDR3 has 15 residues. The trim removed 0 bases at V and 4 bases at J, leaving 3 bases unmatched. The CDR3 nucleotides read TGTGCCAGCAGCGTAGGGAGCGGGAGTTACAATGAGCAGTTCTTC. This codes for CASSVGSGSYNEQFF.

This chain links TRBV4-1 with TRBJ2-3; 10 bases agree with TRBD2. This CDR3 spans 16 amino acids. V lost 5 bases and J lost 3; bases outside the gene matches: 8. The germline gives CDR1 MGHRA, CDR2 YSYEKL. CDR3: CASSSRLAGGTDTQYF. As DNA, the CDR3 is TGCGCCAGCAGCTCCCGACTAGCGGGCGGGACAGATACGCAGTATTTT.